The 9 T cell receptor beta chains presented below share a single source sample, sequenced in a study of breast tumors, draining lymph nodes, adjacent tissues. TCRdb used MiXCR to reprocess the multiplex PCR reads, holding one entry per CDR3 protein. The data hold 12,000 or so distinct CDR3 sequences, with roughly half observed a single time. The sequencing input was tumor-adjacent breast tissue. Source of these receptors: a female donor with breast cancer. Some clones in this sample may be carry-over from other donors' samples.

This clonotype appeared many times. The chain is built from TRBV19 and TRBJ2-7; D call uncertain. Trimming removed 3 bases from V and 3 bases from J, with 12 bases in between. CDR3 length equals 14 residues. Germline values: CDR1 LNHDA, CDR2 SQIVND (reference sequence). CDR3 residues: CASSMVGPNYEQYF. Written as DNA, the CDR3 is TGTGCCAGTAGTATGGTTGGACCGAACTACGAGCAGTACTTC. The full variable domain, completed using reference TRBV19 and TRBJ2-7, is DGGITQSPKYLFRKEGQNVTLSCEQNLNHDAMYWYRQDPGQGLRLIYYSQIVNDFQKGDIAEGYSVSREKKESFPLTVTSAQKNPTAFYLCASSMVGPNYEQYFGPGTRLTVT.

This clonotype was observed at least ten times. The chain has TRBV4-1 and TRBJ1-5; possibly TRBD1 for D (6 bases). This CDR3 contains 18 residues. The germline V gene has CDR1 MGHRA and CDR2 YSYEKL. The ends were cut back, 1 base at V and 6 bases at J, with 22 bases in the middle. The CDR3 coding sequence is TGCGCCAGCAGCCAAGCGGGCAGGGGAGTGACATCCACTCAGCCCCAGCATTTT. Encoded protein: CASSQAGRGVTSTQPQHF.

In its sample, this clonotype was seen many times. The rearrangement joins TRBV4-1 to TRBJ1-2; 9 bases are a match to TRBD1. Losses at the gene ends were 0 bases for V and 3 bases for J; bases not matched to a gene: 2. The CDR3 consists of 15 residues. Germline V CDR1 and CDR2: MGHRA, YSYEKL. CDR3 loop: CASSQDGTGHYGYTF. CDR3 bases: TGCGCCAGCAGCCAAGATGGGACAGGGCACTATGGCTACACCTTC.

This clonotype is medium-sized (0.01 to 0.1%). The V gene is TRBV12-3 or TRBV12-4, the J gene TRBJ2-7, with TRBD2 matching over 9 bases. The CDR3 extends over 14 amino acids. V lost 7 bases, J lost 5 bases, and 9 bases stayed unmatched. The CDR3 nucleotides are TGTGCCAGCACCTCCAGGACTAGCGTAAACGAGCAGTACTTC. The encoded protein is CASTSRTSVNEQYF.

The CDR3 DNA reads as TGTGCCAGCAGCATACCTAGCGGGATCTCCTACAATGAGCAGTTCTTC. This gives the protein CASSIPSGISYNEQFF. The chain carries TRBV13 and TRBJ2-1; 9 bases align to TRBD2. The CDR3 is made up of 16 amino acids. Germline trimming cut 5 bases from V and 0 bases from J; bases unmatched to any gene: 5. Germline CDR1 is PRHDT and CDR2 is FYEKMQ (reference sequence). The entire variable domain, with the rest obtained from reference TRBV13 and TRBJ2-1, is as follows: AAGVIQSPRHLIKEKRETATLKCYPIPRHDTVYWYQQGPGQDPQFLISFYEKMQSDKGSIPDRFSAQQFSDYHSELNMSSLELGDSALYFCASSIPSGISYNEQFFGPGTRLTVL.

The CDR3 region has the DNA TGTGCCAGTATGTATAGCGGAAGCTCCTACAATGAGCAGTTCTTC. This encodes CASMYSGSSYNEQFF. This chain joins TRBV27 and TRBJ2-1; a possible D gene is TRBD2 (6 bases). The V end was cut by 9 bases, the J end by 0 bases, with 15 bases between. The CDR3 is made up of 15 amino acids. In germline, CDR1 is MNHEY, CDR2 SMNVEV (reference sequence).

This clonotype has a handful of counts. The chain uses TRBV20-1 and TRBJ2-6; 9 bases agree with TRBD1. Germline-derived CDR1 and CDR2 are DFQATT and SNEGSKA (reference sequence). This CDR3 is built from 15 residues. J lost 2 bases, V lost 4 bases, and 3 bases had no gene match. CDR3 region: CSATGTGTGANVLTF. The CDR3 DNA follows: TGCAGTGCTACCGGGACAGGGACTGGGGCCAACGTCCTGACTTTC.

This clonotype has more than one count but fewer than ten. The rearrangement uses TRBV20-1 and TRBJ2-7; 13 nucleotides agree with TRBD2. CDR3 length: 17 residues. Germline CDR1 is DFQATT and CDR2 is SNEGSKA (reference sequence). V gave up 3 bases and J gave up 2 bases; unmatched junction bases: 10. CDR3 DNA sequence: TGCAGTGCTAGGGGGATGACTAGCGGGAGGTTCACCTACGAGCAGTACTTC. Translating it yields CSARGMTSGRFTYEQYF.

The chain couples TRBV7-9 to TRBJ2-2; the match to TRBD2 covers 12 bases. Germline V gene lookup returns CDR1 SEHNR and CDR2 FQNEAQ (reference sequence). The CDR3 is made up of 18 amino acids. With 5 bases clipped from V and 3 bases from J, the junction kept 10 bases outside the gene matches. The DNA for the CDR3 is TGTGCCAGCAGCCTTACGACTAGCGGGGGCTCGGACACCGGGGAGCTGTTTTTT. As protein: CASSLTTSGGSDTGELFF.